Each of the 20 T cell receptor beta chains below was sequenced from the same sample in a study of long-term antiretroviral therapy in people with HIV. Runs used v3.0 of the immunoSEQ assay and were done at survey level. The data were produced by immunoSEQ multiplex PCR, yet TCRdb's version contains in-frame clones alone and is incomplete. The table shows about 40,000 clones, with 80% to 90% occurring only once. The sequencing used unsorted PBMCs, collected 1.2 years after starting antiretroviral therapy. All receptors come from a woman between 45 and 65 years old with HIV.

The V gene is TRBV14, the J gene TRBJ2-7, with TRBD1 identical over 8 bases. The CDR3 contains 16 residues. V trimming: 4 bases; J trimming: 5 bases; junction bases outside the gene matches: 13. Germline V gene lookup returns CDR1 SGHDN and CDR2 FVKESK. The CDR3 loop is CASSLFPGQGEDEQYF. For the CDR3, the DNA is TGTGCCAGCAGCCTGTTCCCCGGACAGGGAGAGGACGAGCAGTACTTC.

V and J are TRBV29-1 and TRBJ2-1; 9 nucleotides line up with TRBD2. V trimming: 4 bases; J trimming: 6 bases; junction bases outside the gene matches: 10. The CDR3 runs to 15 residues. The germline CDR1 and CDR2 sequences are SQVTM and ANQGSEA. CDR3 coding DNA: TGCAGCGTTGTGGGCTGGCGGGGGGGTCGCAATGAGCAGTTCTTC. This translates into CSVVGWRGGRNEQFF.

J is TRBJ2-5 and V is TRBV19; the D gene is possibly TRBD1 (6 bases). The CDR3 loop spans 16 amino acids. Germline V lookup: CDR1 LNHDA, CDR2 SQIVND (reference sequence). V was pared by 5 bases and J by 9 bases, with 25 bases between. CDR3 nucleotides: TGTGCCAGTAGTCCCCTTGCCTCCGGGACATCGGCGGCCCAGTACTTC. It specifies CASSPLASGTSAAQYF.

The CDR3 nucleotides are TGTGCCAGCTCACCACGCGGGGGCATAGGGACCCATTACGAGCAGTACTTC. This sequence encodes CASSPRGGIGTHYEQYF. J is TRBJ2-7 and V is TRBV18; D possibly corresponds to TRBD2 (7 bases). CDR1 is KGHSH, CDR2 LQKENI, per germline. The CDR3 has 17 amino acids. With 1 base removed from V and 4 bases from J, the gap between germline ends came to 20 bases.

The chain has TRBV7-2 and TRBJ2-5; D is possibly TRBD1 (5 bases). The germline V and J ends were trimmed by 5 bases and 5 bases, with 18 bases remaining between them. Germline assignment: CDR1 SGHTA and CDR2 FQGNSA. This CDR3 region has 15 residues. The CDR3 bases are TGTGCCAGCAGCCAGCATCGGACACTCTCGGAGACCCAGTACTTC. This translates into CASSQHRTLSETQYF.

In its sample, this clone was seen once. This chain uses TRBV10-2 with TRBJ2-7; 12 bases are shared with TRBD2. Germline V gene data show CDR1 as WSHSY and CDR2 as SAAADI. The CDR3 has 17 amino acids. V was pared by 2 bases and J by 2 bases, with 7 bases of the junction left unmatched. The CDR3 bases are TGCGCCAGCAGTGAGCTAGCGGGGGGGTTTTATGCCTACGAGCAGTACTTC. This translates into CASSELAGGFYAYEQYF.

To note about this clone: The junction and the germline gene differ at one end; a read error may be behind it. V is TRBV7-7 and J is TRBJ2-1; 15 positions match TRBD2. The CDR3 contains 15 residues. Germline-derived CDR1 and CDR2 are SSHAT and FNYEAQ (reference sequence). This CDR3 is CASSPGLAGGNEQFF. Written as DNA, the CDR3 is TGTGCTAGCAGCCCGGGACTAGCGGGGGGCAATGAGCAGTTCTTC.

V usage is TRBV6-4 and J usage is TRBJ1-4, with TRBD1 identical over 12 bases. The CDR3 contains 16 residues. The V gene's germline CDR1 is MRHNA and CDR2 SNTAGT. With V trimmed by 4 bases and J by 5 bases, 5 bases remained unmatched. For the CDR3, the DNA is TGTGCCAGCAGTGCCGGGGACAGGGGGCGGAATGAAAAACTGTTTTTT. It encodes CASSAGDRGRNEKLFF.

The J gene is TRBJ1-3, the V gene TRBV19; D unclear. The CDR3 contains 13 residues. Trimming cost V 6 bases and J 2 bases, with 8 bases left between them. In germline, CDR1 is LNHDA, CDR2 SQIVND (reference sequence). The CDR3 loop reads CASSLDPGNTIYF. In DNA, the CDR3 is TGTGCCAGTAGCCTGGATCCTGGAAACACCATATATTTT. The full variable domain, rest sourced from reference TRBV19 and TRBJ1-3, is DGGITQSPKYLFRKEGQNVTLSCEQNLNHDAMYWYRQDPGQGLRLIYYSQIVNDFQKGDIAEGYSVSREKKESFPLTVTSAQKNPTAFYLCASSLDPGNTIYFGEGSWLTVV.

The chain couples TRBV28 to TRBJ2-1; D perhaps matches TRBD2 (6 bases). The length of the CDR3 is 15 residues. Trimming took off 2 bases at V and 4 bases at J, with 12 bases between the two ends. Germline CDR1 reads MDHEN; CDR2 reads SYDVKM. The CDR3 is CASSLGGLGYNEQFF. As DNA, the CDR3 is TGTGCCAGCAGTTTAGGAGGGCTGGGATACAATGAGCAGTTCTTC. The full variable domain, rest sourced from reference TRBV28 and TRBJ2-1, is DVKVTQSSRYLVKRTGEKVFLECVQDMDHENMFWYRQDPGLGLRLIYFSYDVKMKEKGDIPEGYSVSREKKERFSLILESASTNQTSMYLCASSLGGLGYNEQFFGPGTRLTVL.

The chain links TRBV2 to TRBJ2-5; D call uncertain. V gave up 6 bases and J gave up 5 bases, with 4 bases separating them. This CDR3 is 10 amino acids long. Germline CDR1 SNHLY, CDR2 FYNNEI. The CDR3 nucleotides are TGTGCCAGCAGAATGGAGACCCAGTACTTC. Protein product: CASRMETQYF.

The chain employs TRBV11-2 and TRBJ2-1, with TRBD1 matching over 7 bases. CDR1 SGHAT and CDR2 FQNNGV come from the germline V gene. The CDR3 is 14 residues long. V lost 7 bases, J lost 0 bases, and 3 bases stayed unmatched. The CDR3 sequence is CASTRDSSYNEQFF. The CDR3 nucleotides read TGTGCCAGCACCCGGGACAGCTCCTACAATGAGCAGTTCTTC.

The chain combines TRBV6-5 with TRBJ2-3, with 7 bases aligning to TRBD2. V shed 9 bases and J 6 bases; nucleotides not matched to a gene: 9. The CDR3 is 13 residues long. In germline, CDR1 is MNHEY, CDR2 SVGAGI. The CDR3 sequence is CASGLPGRDTQYF. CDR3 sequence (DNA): TGTGCCAGTGGTCTACCCGGGAGGGATACGCAGTATTTT.

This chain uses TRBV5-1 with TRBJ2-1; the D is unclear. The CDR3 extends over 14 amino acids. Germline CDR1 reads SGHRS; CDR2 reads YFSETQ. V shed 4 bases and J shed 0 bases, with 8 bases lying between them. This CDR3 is CASSRTSSYNEQFF. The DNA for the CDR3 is TGCGCCAGCAGCAGGACGAGCTCCTACAATGAGCAGTTCTTC.

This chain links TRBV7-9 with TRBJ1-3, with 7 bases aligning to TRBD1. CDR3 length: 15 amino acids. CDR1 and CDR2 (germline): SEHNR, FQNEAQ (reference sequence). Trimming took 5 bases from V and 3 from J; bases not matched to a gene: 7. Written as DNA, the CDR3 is TGTGCCAGCAGCGTTTCCGGGACAGTTGGAAACACCATATATTTT. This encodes CASSVSGTVGNTIYF.

The CDR3: CASAPGFYGYTF. CDR3 coding DNA: TGTGCCAGCGCCCCCGGGTTTTATGGCTACACCTTC. J is TRBJ1-2 and V is TRBV28; no clear D. The CDR3 runs to 12 residues. The germline V gene encodes CDR1 MDHEN and CDR2 SYDVKM. The V end lost 8 bases, the J end lost 5 bases, and 12 bases lay between the germline ends.

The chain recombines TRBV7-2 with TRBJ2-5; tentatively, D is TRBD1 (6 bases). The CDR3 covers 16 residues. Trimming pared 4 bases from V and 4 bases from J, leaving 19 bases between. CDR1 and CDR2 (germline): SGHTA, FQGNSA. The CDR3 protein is CASSSRWTGTRETQYF. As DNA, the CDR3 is TGTGCCAGCAGCTCAAGATGGACCGGGACAAGAGAGACCCAGTACTTC. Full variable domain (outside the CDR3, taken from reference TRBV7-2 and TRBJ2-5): GAGVSQSPSNKVTEKGKDVELRCDPISGHTALYWYRQSLGQGLEFLIYFQGNSAPDKSGLPSDRFSAERTGGSVSTLTIQRTQQEDSAVYLCASSSRWTGTRETQYFGPGTRLLVL.

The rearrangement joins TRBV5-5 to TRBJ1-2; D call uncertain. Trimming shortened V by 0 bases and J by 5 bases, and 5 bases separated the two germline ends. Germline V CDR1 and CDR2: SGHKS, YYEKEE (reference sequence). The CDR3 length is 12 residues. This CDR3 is CASSLAGYGYTF. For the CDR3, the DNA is TGTGCCAGCAGCTTGGCTGGGTATGGCTACACCTTC.

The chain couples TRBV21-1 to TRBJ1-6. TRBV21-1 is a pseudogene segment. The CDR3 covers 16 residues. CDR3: CASRPGASSYNSPLHF. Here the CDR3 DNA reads TGTGCCAGCAGGCCGGGGGCATCGTCCTATAATTCACCCCTCCACTTT.

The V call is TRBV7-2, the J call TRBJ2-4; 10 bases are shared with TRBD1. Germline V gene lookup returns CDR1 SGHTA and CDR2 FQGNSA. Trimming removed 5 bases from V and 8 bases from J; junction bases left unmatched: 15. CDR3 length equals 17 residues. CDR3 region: CASSPQAGGTGADIQYF. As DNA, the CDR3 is TGTGCCAGCAGCCCTCAAGCCGGAGGGACAGGGGCTGACATTCAGTACTTC.